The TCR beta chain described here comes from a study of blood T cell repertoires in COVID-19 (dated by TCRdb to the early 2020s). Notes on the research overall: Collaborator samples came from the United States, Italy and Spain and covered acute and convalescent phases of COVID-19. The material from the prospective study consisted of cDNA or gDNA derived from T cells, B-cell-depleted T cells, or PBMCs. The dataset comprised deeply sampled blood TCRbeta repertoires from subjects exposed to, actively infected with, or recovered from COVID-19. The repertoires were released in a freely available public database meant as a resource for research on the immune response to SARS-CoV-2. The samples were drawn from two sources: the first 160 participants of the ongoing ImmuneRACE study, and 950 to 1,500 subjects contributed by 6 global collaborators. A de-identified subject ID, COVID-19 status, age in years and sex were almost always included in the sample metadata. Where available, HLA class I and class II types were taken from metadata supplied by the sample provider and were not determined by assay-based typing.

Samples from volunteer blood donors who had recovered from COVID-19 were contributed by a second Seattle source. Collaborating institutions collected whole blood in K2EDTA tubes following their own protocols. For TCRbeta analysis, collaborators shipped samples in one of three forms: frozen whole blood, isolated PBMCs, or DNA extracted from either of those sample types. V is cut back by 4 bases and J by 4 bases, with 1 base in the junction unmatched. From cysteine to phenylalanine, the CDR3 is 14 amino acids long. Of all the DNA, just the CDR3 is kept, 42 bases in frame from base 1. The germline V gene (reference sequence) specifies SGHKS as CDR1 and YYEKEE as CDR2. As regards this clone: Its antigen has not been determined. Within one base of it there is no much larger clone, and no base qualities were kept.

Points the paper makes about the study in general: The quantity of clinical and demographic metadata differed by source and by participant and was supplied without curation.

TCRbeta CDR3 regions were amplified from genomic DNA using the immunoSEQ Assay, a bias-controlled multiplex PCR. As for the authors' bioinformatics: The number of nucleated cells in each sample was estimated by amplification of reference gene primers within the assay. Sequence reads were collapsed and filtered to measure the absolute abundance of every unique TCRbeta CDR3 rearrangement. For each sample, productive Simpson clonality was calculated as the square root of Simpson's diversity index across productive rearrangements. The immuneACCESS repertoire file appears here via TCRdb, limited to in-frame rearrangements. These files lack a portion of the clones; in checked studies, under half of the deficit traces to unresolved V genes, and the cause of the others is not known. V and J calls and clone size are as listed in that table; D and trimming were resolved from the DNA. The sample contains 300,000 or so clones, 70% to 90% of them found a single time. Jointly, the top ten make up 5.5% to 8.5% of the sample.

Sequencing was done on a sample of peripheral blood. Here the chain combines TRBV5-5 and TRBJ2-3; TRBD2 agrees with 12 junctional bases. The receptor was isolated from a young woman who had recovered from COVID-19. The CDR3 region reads CASSASGGADTQYF. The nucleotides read TGTGCCAGCAGCGCTAGCGGGGGGGCAGATACGCAGTATTTT.